Described below is a single T cell receptor beta chain sequence and its context. The source of the sample is a study of control samples from healthy donors and cancer patients. Trimming left V 6 bases short and J 7 bases short, with 9 bases between. Germline CDR1 MNHEY, CDR2 SVGAGI. CDR3 length: 11 amino acids. The assay was immunoSEQ multiplex PCR, and TCRdb's table has in-frame clones only and misses some. The sample carries 130,000 to 150,000 clones, roughly 94% recorded once. What was sequenced was PBMCs. The V gene is TRBV6-5, the J gene TRBJ1-2, with a possible D match to TRBD1 (6 bases). The sequence derives from a man aged 60-69 years with colorectal cancer. CDR3 nucleotides: TGTGCCAGCAGCACAGGGTCTGGCTACACCTTC. Amino acids: CASSTGSGYTF.